This T cell receptor beta chain was documented in a study of cytomegalovirus exposure and HLA in healthy donors. At the level of the study: The early release's HLA-typed donors yielded about 85 million unique TCRs. The Caucasian-associated ancestry cluster held roughly 84% of 398 genotyped donors.

The PCR made use of 60 Vbeta and 13 Jbeta primers. Data came from immunoSEQ multiplex PCR; TCRdb stores just in-frame clones and leaves some out. This table has around 150,000 clones, over 70% appearing once. CDR3 size: 15 residues. Looked up from germline, CDR1 is MNHEY and CDR2 is SMNVEV (reference sequence). V was trimmed by 4 bases and J by 0 bases, leaving 9 bases between them. Input material: PBMCs. This sequence was found in a middle-aged woman in good health and CMV-seronegative. The V call is TRBV27, the J call TRBJ1-4; no clear D. The DNA of the CDR3 is TGTGCCAGCAGTTCCCACAGTGCAACTAATGAAAAACTGTTTTTT. It yields the protein CASSSHSATNEKLFF.